This T cell receptor beta chain was sequenced during a study of T cell responses to AZD1222 COVID-19 vaccine. Notes on the study in general: The donors showed a predominance of white British ancestry and of females, with possible underestimation of clonal diversity. Sampled repertoires all dated from after the peak T cell response.

As for this clone: As yet, its antigen is unknown.

TCRdb keeps only in-frame clones here, not all; method: immunoSEQ multiplex PCR. The data hold about 150,000 clones, with around 90% observed a single time. V shed 5 bases and J shed 1 base, with 12 bases lying between them. The CDR3 totals 14 residues. CDR1 is SGHRS, CDR2 YFSETQ, per germline. The clonotype was recovered from an adult who received the AZD1222 COVID-19 vaccine. The chain employs TRBV5-1 and TRBJ1-1; D might be TRBD1 (6 bases). Sequencing was performed on peripheral blood, taken 28 days after the second AZD1222 dose. Here the CDR3 DNA reads TGCGCCAGCAGGGACGGACAGAAGAACACTGAAGCTTTCTTT. Its translation is CASRDGQKNTEAFF.